What follows are 29 T cell receptor beta chains derived from one specimen sequenced in a study of PD-1 blockade in classical Hodgkin lymphoma. Here immunoSEQ multiplex PCR was the method, and the copy in TCRdb shows in-frame clones only, minus some. The sample shows around 50,000 clones, roughly 80% of them seen only once. Time point indicated: cycle 4 day 1 (C4D1), after around six weeks of nivolumab. Relapse after autologous stem cell transplantation occurred in every patient, and brentuximab vedotin exposure varied. The source was peripheral blood mononuclear cells (PBMCs), collected before the fourth cycle of nivolumab. All receptors come from a human donor with classical Hodgkin lymphoma.

In its sample, this clone was seen a few times. The chain combines TRBV9 with TRBJ2-1; 9 nucleotides match TRBD2. The CDR3 has 14 amino acids. CDR1 is SGDLS and CDR2 is YYNGEE in the germline V gene. V lost 0 bases to trimming and J lost 5 bases; unmatched junction nucleotides: 0. The CDR3 spells CASSVASGNNEQFF. The CDR3 nucleotides are TGTGCCAGCAGCGTAGCTAGCGGGAACAATGAGCAGTTCTTC.

The chain joins TRBV12-5 to TRBJ1-2; weak D call: TRBD1 (6 bases). V was trimmed by 6 bases and J by 4 bases, leaving 15 bases between them. Germline CDR1 is LGHNT and CDR2 is FRNRAP. CDR3 size: 14 residues. The CDR3 loop reads CASGRTGWVYGYTF. Here the CDR3 DNA reads TGTGCTAGTGGACGCACAGGGTGGGTCTATGGCTACACCTTC.

The chain joins TRBV27 to TRBJ2-5, with 8 positions matching TRBD1. Germline V CDR1 and CDR2: MNHEY, SMNVEV (reference sequence). The length of the CDR3 is 16 residues. Trimming at V came to 3 bases and at J to 2 bases, leaving 8 bases not matched to a gene. CDR3 region: CASSLSPGTGQETQYF. The CDR3 DNA reads as TGTGCCAGCAGTTTGAGCCCCGGGACAGGTCAAGAGACCCAGTACTTC.

The chain has TRBV6-1 and TRBJ2-7, with 8 bases fitting TRBD2. Trimming at V came to 11 bases and at J to 1 base, leaving 13 bases not matched to a gene. The CDR3 contains 15 residues. Germline V CDR1 and CDR2: MNHNS, SASEGT. The CDR3, as DNA: TGTGCCGGCCGGGGGGTTACTAGCGGATCCTACGAGCAGTACTTC. Translated, it gives CAGRGVTSGSYEQYF.

CDR3 sequence (DNA): TGTGCCAGCAGCTATCCCCGGGGTGGGAGGTACGAGCAGTACTTC. It encodes CASSYPRGGRYEQYF. This chain links TRBV7-9 with TRBJ2-7; D is perhaps TRBD2 (6 bases). V lost 4 bases and J 4 bases, leaving 17 bases between the germline ends. The length of the CDR3 is 15 residues. Germline V gene sequence: CDR1 SEHNR, CDR2 FQNEAQ (reference sequence).

J is TRBJ2-2 and V is TRBV5-1; D gene unclear. The germline V gene encodes CDR1 SGHRS and CDR2 YFSETQ. Trimming shortened V by 0 bases and J by 4 bases, and 7 bases separated the two germline ends. The CDR3 runs 14 residues. The CDR3 reads CASSLGLLTGELFF. CDR3 nucleotides: TGCGCCAGCAGCTTGGGACTCCTCACCGGGGAGCTGTTTTTT.

The V gene is TRBV15, the J gene TRBJ1-2; D ambiguous. Per the germline V gene, CDR1 is LNHNV and CDR2 is YYDKDF (reference sequence). This CDR3 comprises 12 residues. Trimming shortened V by 0 bases and J by 6 bases, and 5 bases separated the two germline ends. CDR3 amino acids: CATSRDRHGYTF. CDR3 in DNA: TGTGCCACCAGCAGAGATCGGCATGGCTACACCTTC.

The chain joins TRBV18 to TRBJ2-7, with 7 nucleotides matching TRBD1. V gave up 3 bases and J gave up 4 bases; unmatched junction bases: 12. In germline, CDR1 is KGHSH, CDR2 LQKENI. This CDR3 contains 16 residues. CDR3: CASSPDSHRGYYEQYF. The CDR3 DNA reads TGTGCCAGCTCACCCGACTCTCACAGGGGTTATTACGAGCAGTACTTC.

This clone appeared a few times. The rearrangement uses TRBV9 and TRBJ2-4, with D perhaps TRBD1 (6 bases). Germline CDR1 SGDLS, CDR2 YYNGEE. V was trimmed by 0 bases and J by 6 bases, leaving 10 bases between them. The CDR3 has 14 residues. CDR3 sequence reads: CASSVAGVGNIQYF. The CDR3 bases are TGTGCCAGCAGCGTAGCAGGGGTCGGAAACATTCAGTACTTC.

J is TRBJ2-7 and V is TRBV4-1; 9 positions match TRBD1. V lost 1 base, J lost 1 base, and 2 bases stayed unmatched. CDR3 length equals 15 residues. Per germline, CDR1 MGHRA and CDR2 YSYEKL. The CDR3, as DNA: TGCGCCAGCAGCCAAGGGACAGGGGCTTCCTACGAGCAGTACTTC. It translates to CASSQGTGASYEQYF.

This clone has just one count. This sequence joins TRBV30 and TRBJ2-1, with 7 bases identical to TRBD2. The CDR3 sequence is 14 residues long. CDR1 is GTSNPN, CDR2 SVGIG, per germline (reference sequence). The ends lost 2 bases at V and 8 bases at J; junction bases unmatched: 9. CDR3 protein: CAWSRGRGRDEQFF. DNA of the CDR3: TGTGCCTGGAGTCGCGGGAGAGGAAGGGATGAGCAGTTCTTC.

The chain carries TRBV2 and TRBJ1-5; TRBD1 is a possible D gene (5 bases). Germline-derived CDR1 and CDR2 are SNHLY and FYNNEI. The CDR3 contains 15 residues. Trimming cost V 4 bases and J 1 base, with 11 bases left between them. In DNA form, the CDR3 reads TGTGCCAGCAGTGGGGGGATCCTGAGCAATCAGCCCCAGCATTTT. Translated: CASSGGILSNQPQHF.

The chain uses TRBV7-8 and TRBJ1-2, with D maybe TRBD1 (5 bases). V gave up 0 bases and J gave up 4 bases, with 6 bases separating them. CDR3 length equals 13 residues. Germline CDR1 SGHVS, CDR2 FQNEAQ. CDR3: CASSLAGLYGYTF. CDR3 bases: TGTGCCAGCAGCTTAGCGGGGCTCTATGGCTACACCTTC.

This chain joins TRBV27 and TRBJ2-7; possibly TRBD2 for D (6 bases). V was cut by 3 bases and J by 0 bases, with 6 bases left in between. The CDR3 totals 13 residues. Germline CDR1 MNHEY, CDR2 SMNVEV (reference sequence). CDR3 loop: CASSLTSSYEQYF. The CDR3 DNA sequence: TGTGCCAGCAGTTTGACTAGCTCCTACGAGCAGTACTTC.

CDR3 DNA: TGTGCCAGCACCCCCCTGGGGCCGGAACAGCCCCAGCATTTT. Translated, it gives CASTPLGPEQPQHF. V gene TRBV28 combines with J gene TRBJ1-5, with D perhaps matching TRBD1 (5 bases). Germline V gives CDR1 MDHEN, CDR2 SYDVKM. This CDR3 is 14 amino acids long. Trimming stripped 7 bases from V and 7 bases from J, with 17 bases between.

The chain employs TRBV28 and TRBJ2-7, with 9 bases fitting TRBD2. V dropped 3 bases and J dropped 6; count of bases not matched to a gene: 6. The germline gives CDR1 MDHEN, CDR2 SYDVKM. The CDR3 spans 14 residues. The DNA of the CDR3 is TGTGCCAGCAGTTTTGGGACTAGCTTTCTCGAGCAGTACTTC. Amino acids: CASSFGTSFLEQYF.

This clone was detected a few times. V gene TRBV18 combines with J gene TRBJ2-3, with D unresolved. The V end was cut by 6 bases, the J end by 4 bases, with 14 bases between. The CDR3 consists of 14 residues. Germline CDR1 KGHSH, CDR2 LQKENI. CDR3 bases: TGTGCCAGCTCGCTGGCCCCCCCGCCAGATACGCAGTATTTT. Translation gives CASSLAPPPDTQYF.

This rearrangement joins TRBV6-4 to TRBJ2-1; D gene uncertain. Trimming removed 0 bases at V and 5 bases at J, with 5 bases between. This CDR3 has 13 amino acids. Germline CDR1 is MRHNA and CDR2 is SNTAGT. The CDR3 bases are TGTGCCAGCAGTGACTCGACAAACAATGAGCAGTTCTTC. It specifies CASSDSTNNEQFF.

This chain links TRBV25-1 with TRBJ2-1; 12 bases are shared with TRBD2. Looked up from germline, CDR1 is MGHDK and CDR2 is SYGVNS. The CDR3 runs 18 residues. The junction had 8 bases not matched to a gene; V was cut back by 4 bases and J by 1 base. Here the CDR3 DNA reads TGTGCCAGCAGTGGACTAGCGGGAGCGGAGTGGTCCTACAATGAGCAGTTCTTC. Translated: CASSGLAGAEWSYNEQFF. The variable domain in full, with the rest retrieved from reference TRBV25-1 and TRBJ2-1, is EADIYQTPRYLVIGTGKKITLECSQTMGHDKMYWYQQDPGMELHLIHYSYGVNSTEKGDLSSESTVSRIRTEHFPLTLESARPSHTSQYLCASSGLAGAEWSYNEQFFGPGTRLTVL.

As regards this clone: The sample contains more than one DNA sequence encoding this CDR3. The CDR3: CASSPDLGNTEAFF. In DNA form, the CDR3 reads TGTGCCAGCAGCCCTGACTTAGGGAACACTGAAGCTTTCTTT. The V and J genes are TRBV9 and TRBJ1-1; no firm D call. The CDR3 loop spans 14 amino acids. Trimming stripped 4 bases from V and 1 base from J, with 11 bases between. Germline CDR1 SGDLS, CDR2 YYNGEE.

This clone has only one observation. The chain couples TRBV30 to TRBJ1-5; 11 nucleotides match TRBD1. Germline CDR1 and CDR2: GTSNPN and SVGIG (reference sequence). The CDR3 totals 18 residues. V gave up 2 bases and J gave up 0 bases; unmatched junction bases: 9. The CDR3: CAWSRGTGGRYSNQPQHF. The CDR3 DNA follows: TGTGCCTGGAGTAGAGGGACAGGGGGTCGATATAGCAATCAGCCCCAGCATTTT.

This clone was observed a few times. The rearrangement uses TRBV5-1 and TRBJ1-1; 7 nucleotides match TRBD1. CDR1 is SGHRS, CDR2 YFSETQ, per germline. The CDR3 consists of 14 residues. V lost 2 bases and J lost 3; bases outside the gene matches: 4. The CDR3 protein is CASSFRGKDTEAFF. CDR3 sequence (DNA): TGCGCCAGCAGCTTCAGGGGGAAGGACACTGAAGCTTTCTTT.

The chain combines TRBV28 with TRBJ1-2, with D possibly TRBD1 on 5 matching bases. With 4 bases removed from V and 8 bases from J, the gap between germline ends came to 17 bases. CDR1 is MDHEN, CDR2 SYDVKM, per germline. The CDR3 totals 14 residues. CDR3 residues: CASSSGAPWAGYTF. The CDR3 coding sequence is TGTGCCAGCAGTTCCGGGGCCCCCTGGGCGGGCTACACCTTC.

V usage is TRBV5-1 and J usage is TRBJ2-3; no reliable D call. The CDR3 is 18 amino acids. Germline V gene lookup returns CDR1 SGHRS and CDR2 YFSETQ. Trimming removed 0 bases from V and 4 bases from J, with 21 bases in between. The CDR3 DNA sequence: TGCGCCAGCAGCTTGGCCCGGTTGAGTCTAGTACGGGCAGATACGCAGTATTTT. Translated: CASSLARLSLVRADTQYF.

V usage is TRBV5-5 and J usage is TRBJ2-4, with 7 bases aligning to TRBD2. J gave up 3 bases and V 4 bases, and 13 bases lay outside the gene matches. CDR3 length equals 17 residues. CDR1 SGHKS and CDR2 YYEKEE come from the germline V gene (reference sequence). CDR3 sequence reads: CASSLLGGRVVKNIQYF. DNA of the CDR3: TGTGCCAGCAGCCTACTGGGAGGGCGGGTCGTCAAAAACATTCAGTACTTC. Filled out from reference TRBV5-5 and TRBJ2-4, the complete variable domain reads DAGVTQSPTHLIKTRGQQVTLRCSPISGHKSVSWYQQVLGQGPQFIFQYYEKEERGRGNFPDRFSARQFPNYSSELNVNALLLGDSALYLCASSLLGGRVVKNIQYFGAGTRLSVL.

Concerning this clone itself: Other DNA sequences in the same sample also yield this CDR3. The chain uses TRBV7-9 and TRBJ1-5; no reliable D call. CDR1 and CDR2 (germline): SEHNR, FQNEAQ (reference sequence). V was trimmed by 1 base and J by 7 bases, leaving 5 bases between them. This CDR3 spans 12 amino acids. DNA of the CDR3: TGTGCCAGCAGCTTAGGAACACAGCCCCAGCATTTT. It codes for CASSLGTQPQHF.

The chain recombines TRBV5-4 with TRBJ1-2; the D gene is possibly TRBD1 (5 bases). CDR3 length: 16 amino acids. Trimming took 0 bases from V and 4 from J, leaving 16 bases between them. Germline V CDR1 and CDR2: SGHNT, YYREEE (reference sequence). CDR3 amino acids: CASSLGGGDYGYGYTF. CDR3 in DNA: TGTGCCAGCAGCTTGGGGGGAGGGGACTACGGCTATGGCTACACCTTC. Full variable domain (outside the CDR3, taken from reference TRBV5-4 and TRBJ1-2): ETGVTQSPTHLIKTRGQQVTLRCSSQSGHNTVSWYQQALGQGPQFIFQYYREEENGRGNFPPRFSGLQFPNYSSELNVNALELDDSALYLCASSLGGGDYGYGYTFGSGTRLTVV.

Only a few counts were recorded for this clone. One end of the junction does not line up with germline, which may come from a read error. The chain carries TRBV7-9 and TRBJ2-7; D might be TRBD2 (7 bases). The CDR3 is 15 amino acids. Germline V gene data show CDR1 as SEHNR and CDR2 as FQNEAQ (reference sequence). CDR3 amino acids: CASSQERGARYEQYF. In DNA form, the CDR3 reads TGCGCCAGCAGCCAAGAACGGGGGGCCCGCTACGAGCAGTACTTC.

The rearrangement links TRBV6-4 to TRBJ2-7; D is undetermined. CDR1 MRHNA and CDR2 SNTAGT come from the germline V gene. The ends were cut back, 7 bases at V and 5 bases at J, with 0 bases in the middle. This CDR3 contains 8 residues. Written as DNA, the CDR3 is TGTGCCAGCAACGAGCAGTACTTC. It encodes CASNEQYF.